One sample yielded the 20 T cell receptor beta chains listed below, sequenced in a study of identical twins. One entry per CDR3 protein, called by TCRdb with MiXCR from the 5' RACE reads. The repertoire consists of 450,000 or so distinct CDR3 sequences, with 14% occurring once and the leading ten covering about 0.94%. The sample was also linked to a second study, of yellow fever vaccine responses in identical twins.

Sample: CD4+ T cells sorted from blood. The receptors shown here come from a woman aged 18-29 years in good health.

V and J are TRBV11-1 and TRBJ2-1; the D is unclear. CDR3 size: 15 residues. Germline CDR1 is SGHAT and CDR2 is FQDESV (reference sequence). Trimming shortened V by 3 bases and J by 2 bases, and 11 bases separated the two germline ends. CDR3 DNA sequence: TGTGCCAGCAGCTTGTTCCGCGAACCCTACAATGAGCAGTTCTTC. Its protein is CASSLFREPYNEQFF. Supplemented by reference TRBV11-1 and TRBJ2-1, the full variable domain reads EAEVAQSPRYKITEKSQAVAFWCDPISGHATLYWYRQILGQGPELLVQFQDESVVDDSQLPKDRFSAERLKGVDSTLKIQPAELGDSAMYLCASSLFREPYNEQFFGPGTRLTVL.

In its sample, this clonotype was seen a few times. CDR3 in DNA: TGCGCCAGCAGCCAAGCGGGACTAGCGGGAGATCAGGAGCAGTTCTTC. Its translation is CASSQAGLAGDQEQFF. The chain has TRBV4-3 and TRBJ2-1; 14 positions match TRBD2. From germline, CDR1 is LGHNA and CDR2 YSLEER. V shed 1 base, J shed 10 bases, and the junction held 6 bases outside the gene matches. CDR3 length: 16 residues.

The CDR3 reads CASSLATSGGSYEQYF. As DNA, the CDR3 is TGTGCCAGCAGCTTAGCGACTAGCGGGGGATCCTACGAGCAGTACTTC. This chain links TRBV7-2 with TRBJ2-7, with 12 nucleotides matching TRBD2. Losses at the gene ends were 0 bases for V and 1 base for J; bases not matched to a gene: 1. Germline lookup yields CDR1 SGHTA and CDR2 FQGNSA. This CDR3 comprises 16 residues.

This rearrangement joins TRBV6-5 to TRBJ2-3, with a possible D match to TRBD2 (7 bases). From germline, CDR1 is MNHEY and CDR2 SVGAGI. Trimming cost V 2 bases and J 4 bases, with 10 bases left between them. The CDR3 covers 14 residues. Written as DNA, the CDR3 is TGTGCCAGCAGTTACGGGGGGGCCGCAGATACGCAGTATTTT. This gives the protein CASSYGGAADTQYF.

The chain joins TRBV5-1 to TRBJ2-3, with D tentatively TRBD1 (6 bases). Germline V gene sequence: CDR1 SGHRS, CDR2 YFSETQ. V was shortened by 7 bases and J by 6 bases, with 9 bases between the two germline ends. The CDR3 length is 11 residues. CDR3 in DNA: TGCGCCAGCGCACAGGGTGATACGCAGTATTTT. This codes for CASAQGDTQYF.

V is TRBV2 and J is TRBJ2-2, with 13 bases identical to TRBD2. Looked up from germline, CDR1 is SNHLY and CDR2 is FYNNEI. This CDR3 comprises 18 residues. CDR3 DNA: TGTACCTGCAGTCCCCAGGGACTAGCGGGGATAAACACCGGGGAGCTGTTTTTT. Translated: CTCSPQGLAGINTGELFF.

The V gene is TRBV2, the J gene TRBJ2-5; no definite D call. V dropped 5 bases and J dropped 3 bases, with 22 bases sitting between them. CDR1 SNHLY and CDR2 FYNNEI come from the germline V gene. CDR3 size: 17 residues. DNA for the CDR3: TGTGCCAGCAGTCCACTTATAGGTCCAGACGGAAAAGAGACCCAGTACTTC. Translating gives CASSPLIGPDGKETQYF.

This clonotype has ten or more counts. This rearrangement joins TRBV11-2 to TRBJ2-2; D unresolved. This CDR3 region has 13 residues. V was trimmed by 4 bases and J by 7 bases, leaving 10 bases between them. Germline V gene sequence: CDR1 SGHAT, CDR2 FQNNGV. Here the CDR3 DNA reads TGTGCCAGCAGCTACCGACTCCGCGGGGAGCTGTTTTTT. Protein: CASSYRLRGELFF.

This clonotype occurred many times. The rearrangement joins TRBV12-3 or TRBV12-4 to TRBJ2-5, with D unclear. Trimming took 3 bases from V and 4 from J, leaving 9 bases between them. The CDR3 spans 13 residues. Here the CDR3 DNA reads TGTGCCAGCAGTTTCCGGGCCGGAGAGACCCAGTACTTC. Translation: CASSFRAGETQYF.

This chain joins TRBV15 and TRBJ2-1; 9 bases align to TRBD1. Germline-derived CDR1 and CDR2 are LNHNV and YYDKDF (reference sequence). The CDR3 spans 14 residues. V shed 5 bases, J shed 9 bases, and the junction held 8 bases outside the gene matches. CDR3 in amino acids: CATSPGTGFTEQFF. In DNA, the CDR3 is TGTGCCACCAGCCCCGGGACAGGGTTCACTGAGCAGTTCTTC.

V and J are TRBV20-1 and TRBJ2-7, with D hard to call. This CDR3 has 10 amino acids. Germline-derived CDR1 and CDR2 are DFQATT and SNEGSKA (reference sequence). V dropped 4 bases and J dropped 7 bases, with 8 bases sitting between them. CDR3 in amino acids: CSATDLEQYF. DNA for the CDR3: TGCAGTGCTACGGATTTGGAGCAGTACTTC.

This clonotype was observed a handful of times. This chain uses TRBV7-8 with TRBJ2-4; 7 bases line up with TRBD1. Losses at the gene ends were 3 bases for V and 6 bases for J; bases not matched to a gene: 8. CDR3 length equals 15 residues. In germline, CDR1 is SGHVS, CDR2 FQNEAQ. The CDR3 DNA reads TGTGCCAGCAGCTTCCCGACAGGGACGGGAAACATTCAGTACTTC. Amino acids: CASSFPTGTGNIQYF. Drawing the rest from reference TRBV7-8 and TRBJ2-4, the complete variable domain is GAGVSQSPRYKVAKRGQDVALRCDPISGHVSLFWYQQALGQGPEFLTYFQNEAQLDKSGLPSDRFFAERPEGSVSTLKIQRTQQEDSAVYLCASSFPTGTGNIQYFGAGTRLSVL.

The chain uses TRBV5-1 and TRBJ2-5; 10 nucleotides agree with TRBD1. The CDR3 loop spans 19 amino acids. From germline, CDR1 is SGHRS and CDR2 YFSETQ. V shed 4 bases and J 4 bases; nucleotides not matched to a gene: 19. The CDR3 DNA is TGCGCCAGCAGCCCCATACCGCCCAGACAGGGGGCTAGGGTAGAGACCCAGTACTTC. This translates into CASSPIPPRQGARVETQYF. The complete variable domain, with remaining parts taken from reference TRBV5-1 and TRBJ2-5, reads KAGVTQTPRYLIKTRGQQVTLSCSPISGHRSVSWYQQTPGQGLQFLFEYFSETQRNKGNFPGRFSGRQFSNSRSEMNVSTLELGDSALYLCASSPIPPRQGARVETQYFGPGTRLLVL.

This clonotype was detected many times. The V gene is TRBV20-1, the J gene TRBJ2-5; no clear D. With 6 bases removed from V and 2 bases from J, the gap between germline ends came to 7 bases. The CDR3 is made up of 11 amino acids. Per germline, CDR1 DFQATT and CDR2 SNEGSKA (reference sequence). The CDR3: CSAGRQETQYF. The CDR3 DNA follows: TGCAGTGCCGGCAGACAAGAGACCCAGTACTTC.

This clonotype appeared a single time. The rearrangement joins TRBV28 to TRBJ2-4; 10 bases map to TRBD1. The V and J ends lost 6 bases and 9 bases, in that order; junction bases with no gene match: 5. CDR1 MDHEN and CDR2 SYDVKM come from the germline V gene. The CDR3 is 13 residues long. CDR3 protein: CASSRTGGIIQYF. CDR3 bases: TGTGCCAGCAGCCGGACAGGGGGTATCATTCAGTACTTC.

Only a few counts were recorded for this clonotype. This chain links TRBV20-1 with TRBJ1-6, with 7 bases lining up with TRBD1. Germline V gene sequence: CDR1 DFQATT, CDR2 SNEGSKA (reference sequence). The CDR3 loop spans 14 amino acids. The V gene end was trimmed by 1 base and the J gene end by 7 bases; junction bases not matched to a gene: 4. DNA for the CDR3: TGCAGTGCTAGAGCGGGACAGACGAATTCACCCCTCCACTTT. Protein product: CSARAGQTNSPLHF.

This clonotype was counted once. CDR3 sequence: CASSVETRTAETQYF. The CDR3 DNA sequence: TGTGCCAGCAGCGTAGAAACTAGGACCGCAGAGACCCAGTACTTC. The genes are TRBV9 and TRBJ2-5; tentatively, D is TRBD2 (5 bases). V was trimmed by 0 bases and J by 4 bases, leaving 13 bases between them. This CDR3 has 15 amino acids. In germline, CDR1 is SGDLS, CDR2 YYNGEE.

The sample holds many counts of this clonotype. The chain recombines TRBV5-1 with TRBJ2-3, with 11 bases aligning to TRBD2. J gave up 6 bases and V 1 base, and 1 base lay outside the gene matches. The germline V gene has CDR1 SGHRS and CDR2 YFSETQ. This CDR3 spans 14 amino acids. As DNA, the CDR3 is TGCGCCAGCAGCTTGAGGACTAGCGGGGATACGCAGTATTTT. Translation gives CASSLRTSGDTQYF.

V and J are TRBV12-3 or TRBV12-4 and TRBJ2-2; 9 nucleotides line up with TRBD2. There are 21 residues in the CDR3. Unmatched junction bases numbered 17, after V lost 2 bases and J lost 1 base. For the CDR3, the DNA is TGTGCCAGCAGTTTATTTTCCGCGGGGGGGATAAGTTTTGAGAACACCGGGGAGCTGTTTTTT. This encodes CASSLFSAGGISFENTGELFF.

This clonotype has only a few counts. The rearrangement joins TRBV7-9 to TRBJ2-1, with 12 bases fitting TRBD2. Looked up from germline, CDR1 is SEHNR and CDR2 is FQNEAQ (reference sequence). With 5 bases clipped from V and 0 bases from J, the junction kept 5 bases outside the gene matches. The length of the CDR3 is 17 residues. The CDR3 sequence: CASSPRTSGDSYNEQFF. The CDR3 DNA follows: TGTGCCAGCAGCCCCAGGACTAGCGGGGACTCCTACAATGAGCAGTTCTTC.